This T cell receptor (beta chain) was retrieved from a study of cytomegalovirus exposure and HLA in healthy donors. Overall study results and limits: CMV serostatus was the only immune exposure information that was available.

With respect to this clone: The target antigen is unknown.

PCR employed 60 Vbeta and 13 Jbeta primers. TCRdb's copy holds only in-frame clones and misses some; the assay was immunoSEQ multiplex PCR. The table shows some 150,000 clones, with around 72% occurring only once. The CDR3 consists of 13 residues. Trimming left V 4 bases short and J 7 bases short, with 9 bases between. From germline, CDR1 is SGHRS and CDR2 YFSETQ. The J gene is TRBJ1-6, the V gene TRBV5-1; tentative D call: TRBD1 (6 bases). The clonotype originates from a man aged 40-49 years in good health and CMV-seronegative. Sample: PBMCs. The CDR3 sequence: CASSRGQNSPLHF. The CDR3 coding sequence is TGCGCCAGCAGCCGCGGACAGAATTCACCCCTCCACTTT.